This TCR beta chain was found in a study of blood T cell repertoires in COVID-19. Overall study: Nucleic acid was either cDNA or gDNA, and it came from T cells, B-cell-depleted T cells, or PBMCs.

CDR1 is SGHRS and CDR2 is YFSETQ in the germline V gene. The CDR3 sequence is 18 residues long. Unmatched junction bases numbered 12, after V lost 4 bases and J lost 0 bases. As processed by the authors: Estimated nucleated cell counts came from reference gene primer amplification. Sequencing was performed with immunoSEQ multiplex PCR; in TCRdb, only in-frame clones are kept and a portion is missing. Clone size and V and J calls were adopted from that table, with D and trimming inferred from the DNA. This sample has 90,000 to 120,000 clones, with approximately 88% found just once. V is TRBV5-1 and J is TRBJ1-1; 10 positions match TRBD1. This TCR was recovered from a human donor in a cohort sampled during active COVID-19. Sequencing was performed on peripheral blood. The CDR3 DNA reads TGCGCCAGCAGCATAAACCGGGACAGGGGACTCCTGAACACTGAAGCTTTCTTT. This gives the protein CASSINRDRGLLNTEAFF.